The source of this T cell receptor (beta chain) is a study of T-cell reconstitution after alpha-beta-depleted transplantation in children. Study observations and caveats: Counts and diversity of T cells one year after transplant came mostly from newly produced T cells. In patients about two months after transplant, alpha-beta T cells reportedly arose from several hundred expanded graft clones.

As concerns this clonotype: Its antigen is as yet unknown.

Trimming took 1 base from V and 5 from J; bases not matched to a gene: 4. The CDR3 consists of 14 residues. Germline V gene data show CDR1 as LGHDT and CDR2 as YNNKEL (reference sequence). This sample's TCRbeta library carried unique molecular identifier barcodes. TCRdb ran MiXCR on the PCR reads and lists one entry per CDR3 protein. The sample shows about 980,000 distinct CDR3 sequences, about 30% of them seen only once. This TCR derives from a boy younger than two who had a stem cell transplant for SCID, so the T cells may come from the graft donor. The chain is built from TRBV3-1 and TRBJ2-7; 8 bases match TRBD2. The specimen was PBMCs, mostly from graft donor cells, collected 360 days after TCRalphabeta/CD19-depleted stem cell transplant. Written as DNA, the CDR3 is TGTGCCAGCAGCCAAGTTGGGACTAGAGACGAGCAGTACTTC. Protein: CASSQVGTRDEQYF.